These 20 T cell receptor beta chains originate from one sample sequenced in a study of chemoradiotherapy in HPV16-positive cancers. The table came from immunoSEQ multiplex PCR; TCRdb's copy has only in-frame clones and leaves some out. The sample yields tens of thousands of clones, around 90% seen once. Sequencing used blood, obtained from a patient who underwent chemoradiotherapy. These receptor sequences come from a human donor with HPV-associated anogenital cancer.

This rearrangement joins TRBV5-5 to TRBJ1-5; D remains ambiguous. V lost 0 bases, J lost 6 bases, and 13 bases lay in between. CDR3 length: 15 amino acids. Germline assignment: CDR1 SGHKS and CDR2 YYEKEE (reference sequence). The CDR3 nucleotides are TGTGCCAGCAGCTTGGTCGCGGGTTTTGCTCAGCCCCAGCATTTT. Its protein product is CASSLVAGFAQPQHF.

CDR3 DNA: TGTGCCAGCAGCTTAGGGGCGAACACTGAAGCTTTCTTT. Protein sequence: CASSLGANTEAFF. This chain connects TRBV7-9 to TRBJ1-1, with no clear D. This CDR3 comprises 13 residues. V was clipped by 1 base and J by 1 base, with 4 bases between them. In germline, CDR1 is SEHNR, CDR2 FQNEAQ (reference sequence).

The chain employs TRBV9 and TRBJ1-4; possibly TRBD1 for D (5 bases). The V end was cut by 0 bases, the J end by 5 bases, with 14 bases between. CDR3 length: 16 residues. CDR1 is SGDLS and CDR2 is YYNGEE in the germline V gene. DNA for the CDR3: TGTGCCAGCAGCGTAGCGGGGGGGAGTACGAATGAAAAACTGTTTTTT. It is translated as CASSVAGGSTNEKLFF.

This clone was seen once. The rearrangement links TRBV19 to TRBJ1-2; no reliable D call. The germline CDR1 and CDR2 sequences are LNHDA and SQIVND (reference sequence). The V end lost 7 bases, the J end lost 4 bases, and 7 bases lay between the germline ends. The CDR3 consists of 11 residues. CDR3 bases: TGTGCCAGTACCCGGGGCTATGGCTACACCTTC. This sequence encodes CASTRGYGYTF.

The chain joins TRBV5-4 to TRBJ1-2, with 9 bases matching TRBD1. Trimming removed 4 bases from V and 5 bases from J; junction bases left unmatched: 12. The CDR3 length is 16 residues. Germline CDR1 reads SGHNT; CDR2 reads YYREEE (reference sequence). CDR3 DNA sequence: TGTGCCAGCAGCGCGGACCCGGGACAGGGTAAATATGGCTACACCTTC. It is translated as CASSADPGQGKYGYTF.

This sequence joins TRBV19 and TRBJ2-1, with 10 bases that match TRBD2. There are 15 residues in the CDR3. Germline CDR1 is LNHDA and CDR2 is SQIVND (reference sequence). V shed 5 bases and J 7 bases; nucleotides not matched to a gene: 8. CDR3 in DNA: TGTGCCAGTAGTCCCCAGCGGGGGGGCCAGAATGAGCAGTTCTTC. Its protein is CASSPQRGGQNEQFF. Looking up the rest from reference TRBV19 and TRBJ2-1 gives the full variable domain: DGGITQSPKYLFRKEGQNVTLSCEQNLNHDAMYWYRQDPGQGLRLIYYSQIVNDFQKGDIAEGYSVSREKKESFPLTVTSAQKNPTAFYLCASSPQRGGQNEQFFGPGTRLTVL.

The chain couples TRBV4-2 to TRBJ1-2; unclear D gene. The germline V gene has CDR1 LGHNA and CDR2 YNFKEQ. The CDR3 contains 14 residues. V lost 0 bases, J lost 2 bases, and 7 bases lay in between. CDR3 DNA: TGTGCCAGCAGCCAAGATCTTTTGAACTATGGCTACACCTTC. Residues: CASSQDLLNYGYTF.

This sequence joins TRBV5-6 and TRBJ2-5; D unresolved. Germline V lookup: CDR1 SGHDT, CDR2 YYEEEE. Between the trimmed V and J ends, which lost 0 bases and 4 bases, there was a span of 13 bases. The CDR3 has 15 residues. CDR3 sequence: CASSLDMGMAETQYF. CDR3 nucleotide sequence: TGTGCCAGCAGCTTGGATATGGGAATGGCAGAGACCCAGTACTTC.

The chain couples TRBV5-6 to TRBJ2-1; D gene uncertain. The germline V gene has CDR1 SGHDT and CDR2 YYEEEE. V was cut by 2 bases and J by 7 bases, with 7 bases left in between. The CDR3 spans 12 residues. CDR3 DNA sequence: TGTGCCAGCAGCTTAGATGGTAATGAGCAGTTCTTC. It is translated as CASSLDGNEQFF. Supplemented by reference TRBV5-6 and TRBJ2-1, the full variable domain reads DAGVTQSPTHLIKTRGQQVTLRCSPKSGHDTVSWYQQALGQGPQFIFQYYEEEERQRGNFPDRFSGHQFPNYSSELNVNALLLGDSALYLCASSLDGNEQFFGPGTRLTVL.

This clone was found once. The CDR3 here is CASSLASRDYEQYF. The CDR3 region has the DNA TGTGCCAGCAGCTTAGCATCACGGGACTACGAGCAGTACTTC. This chain joins TRBV7-6 and TRBJ2-7; a weak D match, TRBD2 (5 bases). The V end was cut by 0 bases, the J end by 3 bases, with 9 bases between. The V gene's germline CDR1 is SGHVS and CDR2 FNYEAQ. This CDR3 has 14 amino acids.

The chain carries TRBV11-3 and TRBJ2-2; tentative D call: TRBD1 (6 bases). CDR1 and CDR2 (germline): SGHNT, YENEEA. CDR3 length: 16 amino acids. Trimming took 4 bases from V and 0 from J, leaving 12 bases between them. CDR3 protein: CASSSSRGSNTGELFF. CDR3 bases: TGTGCCAGCAGCTCCAGCAGGGGTTCGAACACCGGGGAGCTGTTTTTT. The full variable domain, completed using reference TRBV11-3 and TRBJ2-2, is EAGVVQSPRYKIIEKKQPVAFWCNPISGHNTLYWYLQNLGQGPELLIRYENEEAVDDSQLPKDRFSAERLKGVDSTLKIQPAELGDSAVYLCASSSSRGSNTGELFFGEGSRLTVL.

This clone was found once. This chain connects TRBV5-1 to TRBJ2-2, with 7 bases identical to TRBD1. Trimming removed 3 bases from V and 0 bases from J; junction bases left unmatched: 2. The CDR3 spans 15 residues. Looked up from germline, CDR1 is SGHRS and CDR2 is YFSETQ. The CDR3 DNA is TGCGCCAGCAGCTGGGACAGCGCGAACACCGGGGAGCTGTTTTTT. As protein: CASSWDSANTGELFF.

This chain connects TRBV10-3 to TRBJ2-4, with TRBD1 matching 7 bases. The CDR3 extends over 13 amino acids. Looked up from germline, CDR1 is ENHRY and CDR2 is SYGVKD. V shed 6 bases, J shed 8 bases, and the junction held 7 bases outside the gene matches. In nucleotides, the CDR3 is TGTGCCATCAGAGGGTCCCAGGGGGACATTCAGTACTTC. Its translation is CAIRGSQGDIQYF.

About this clone: Other DNA sequences within the sample encode an identical CDR3. The chain has TRBV5-1 and TRBJ1-2; 9 nucleotides align to TRBD1. Unmatched junction bases numbered 3, after V lost 1 base and J lost 2 bases. This CDR3 is 15 amino acids long. The germline gives CDR1 SGHRS, CDR2 YFSETQ. CDR3: CASSLTGGLNYGYTF. CDR3 sequence (DNA): TGCGCCAGCAGCTTGACAGGGGGCCTAAACTATGGCTACACCTTC.

V and J are TRBV7-8 and TRBJ1-2; 7 nucleotides agree with TRBD1. The trim removed 0 bases at V and 2 bases at J, leaving 0 bases unmatched. Germline V gene lookup returns CDR1 SGHVS and CDR2 FQNEAQ. This CDR3 spans 14 amino acids. CDR3 sequence: CASSLAGQNYGYTF. DNA for the CDR3: TGTGCCAGCAGCTTAGCGGGACAGAACTATGGCTACACCTTC.

V is TRBV6-1 and J is TRBJ2-2; 7 bases match TRBD2. Losses at the gene ends were 6 bases for V and 0 bases for J; bases not matched to a gene: 4. The germline V gene encodes CDR1 MNHNS and CDR2 SASEGT. The CDR3 covers 15 residues. The CDR3 loop is CASRRAGTNTGELFF. The CDR3 nucleotides are TGTGCCAGCAGGCGAGCGGGGACGAACACCGGGGAGCTGTTTTTT.

V and J are TRBV5-1 and TRBJ2-1; no reliable D call. Trimming took 0 bases from V and 6 from J, leaving 10 bases between them. Germline V CDR1 and CDR2: SGHRS, YFSETQ. The CDR3 is 14 amino acids. The CDR3 bases are TGCGCCAGCAGCTTGGGGGCTAGTATCAATGAGCAGTTCTTC. Amino acids: CASSLGASINEQFF.

The rearrangement uses TRBV29-1 and TRBJ2-3; D may be TRBD1 (6 bases). The V end lost 4 bases, the J end lost 4 bases, and 12 bases lay between the germline ends. CDR1 and CDR2 (germline): SQVTM, ANQGSEA. The CDR3 runs to 13 residues. The CDR3 spells CSVGGRGADTQYF. CDR3 DNA: TGCAGCGTTGGAGGCAGGGGCGCAGATACGCAGTATTTT.

This sequence joins TRBV5-1 and TRBJ1-1, with TRBD1 matching 8 bases. Germline assignment: CDR1 SGHRS and CDR2 YFSETQ. There are 16 residues in the CDR3. Trimming at V came to 3 bases and at J to 1 base, leaving 8 bases not matched to a gene. The chain's CDR3 is CASSSTGAGGNTEAFF. DNA of the CDR3: TGCGCCAGCAGCTCGACAGGGGCCGGTGGGAACACTGAAGCTTTCTTT.

CDR3 amino acids: CAALADLGTEAFF. CDR3 DNA sequence: TGTGCCGCTCTGGCGGATTTGGGCACTGAAGCTTTCTTT. V usage is TRBV10-3 and J usage is TRBJ1-1; D remains ambiguous. Trimming took off 11 bases at V and 4 bases at J, with 17 bases between the two ends. Germline CDR1 reads ENHRY; CDR2 reads SYGVKD. This CDR3 has 13 amino acids.